This TCR beta chain stems from a study of blood T cells in healthy people across ages. On the study more broadly: Template switching caught about one barcoded beta molecule for each two T cells. Study conclusions and caveats: PBMCs went unsorted, and a conclusive naive versus antigen-experienced comparison was therefore prevented.

Using a J-beta primer mix together with a sample-barcoded 5' primer, a second PCR was run for roughly 6 to 12 cycles. TCRdb re-called the 5' RACE reads through MiXCR, storing one row per CDR3 protein. The sample lists about 780,000 distinct CDR3 sequences; approximately 67% were seen once. Concerning this clonotype: Its antigen remains unknown.

Trimming removed 1 base at V and 8 bases at J, with 11 bases between. CDR3 length: 13 residues. CDR1 LGHNA and CDR2 YNFKEQ come from the germline V gene. The receptor's source is a man aged 30 to 39 in good health. The specimen sequenced was blood. The chain employs TRBV4-2 and TRBJ1-2; D possibly corresponds to TRBD1 (5 bases). DNA for the CDR3: TGTGCCAGCAGCCAAGGCGTCAGGGCAGGCTACACCTTC. Amino acid sequence: CASSQGVRAGYTF.